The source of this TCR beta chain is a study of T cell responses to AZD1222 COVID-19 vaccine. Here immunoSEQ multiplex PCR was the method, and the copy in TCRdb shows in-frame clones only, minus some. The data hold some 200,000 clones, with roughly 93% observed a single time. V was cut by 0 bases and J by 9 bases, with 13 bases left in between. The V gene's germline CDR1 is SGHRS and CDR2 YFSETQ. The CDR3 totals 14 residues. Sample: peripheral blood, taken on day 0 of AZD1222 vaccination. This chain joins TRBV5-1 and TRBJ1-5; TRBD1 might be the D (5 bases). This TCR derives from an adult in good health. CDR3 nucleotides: TGCGCCAGCAGCTTGGGGGACGGGCGGTCGCCCCAGCATTTT. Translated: CASSLGDGRSPQHF.